This paragraph reports one T cell receptor beta chain. The antigen remains unidentified. This record comes from a study of T cell responses to AZD1222 COVID-19 vaccine. Regarding the study as a whole: It was only after the peak T cell response that any repertoires were sampled.

Profiling relied on immunoSEQ multiplex PCR, and the TCRdb table lists in-frame clones only, not all of them. The sample has 96,000 or so clones; roughly 90% are singletons. V lost 0 bases to trimming and J lost 11 bases; unmatched junction nucleotides: 4. Germline CDR1 LNHDA, CDR2 SQIVND (reference sequence). This CDR3 contains 13 residues. The chain couples TRBV19 to TRBJ2-1; 7 bases agree with TRBD2. This receptor was obtained from an adult in good health. The sequencing here drew on peripheral blood, taken on day 0 of AZD1222 vaccination. The CDR3, as DNA: TGTGCCAGTAGTATAGAAAAGGGAGGGAAGCAGTTCTTC. It yields the protein CASSIEKGGKQFF.